The rows below give T cell receptor beta chains drawn from one sample of a study of T-cell memory formation after mild COVID-19. TCRdb ran MiXCR on the 5' RACE reads and lists one entry per CDR3 protein. This table has 15,000 to 20,000 distinct CDR3 sequences, around 25% appearing once. The sequencing input was PBMCs or a T cell subset sorted from them (not recorded which). The source of these receptors is a young man who had mild COVID-19 (a few samples of this study predate the infection). Cell type and time point are not known. CDR3s include the opening cysteine and the closing phenylalanine or tryptophan. The D gene is left open where the match is weak. Clone size is given for some rows only: seen once, a few or many times, or a class if the clone is expanded.

CDR3 protein: CASSESQGAIDTQYF
CDR3 DNA: TGCGCCAGCAGTGAGAGTCAGGGGGCCATAGATACGCAGTATTTT
V gene: TRBV10-2
J gene: TRBJ2-3
clone size: many
D gene: TRBD1

CDR3 protein: CASSPGRGDQPQHF
CDR3 DNA: TGTGCCAGCAGTCCAGGTCGGGGCGATCAGCCCCAGCATTTT
V gene: TRBV6-2/TRBV6-3
J gene: TRBJ1-5
clone size: few
D gene: NA

CDR3 protein: CASSKDRENIQYF
CDR3 DNA: TGTGCCAGCTCAAAGGACAGAGAAAACATTCAGTACTTC
V gene: TRBV18
J gene: TRBJ2-4
clone size: many
D gene: NA

CDR3 protein: CASSPTGLSGNTIYF
CDR3 DNA: TGTGCCAGCAGCCCGACAGGGTTGTCTGGAAACACCATATATTTT
V gene: TRBV6-5
J gene: TRBJ1-3
clone size: many
D gene: TRBD1

CDR3 protein: CASSRSTSEQFF
CDR3 DNA: TGTGCCAGCAGCCGCTCGACTAGCGAGCAGTTCTTC
V gene: TRBV7-2
J gene: TRBJ2-1
clone size: NA
D gene: TRBD2

CDR3 protein: CASTVGGGGILETQYF
CDR3 DNA: TGTGCCAGCACAGTGGGCGGGGGTGGAATTCTGGAGACCCAGTACTTC
V gene: TRBV11-2
J gene: TRBJ2-5
clone size: NA
D gene: TRBD2

CDR3 protein: CASSYWDRDKNTEAFF
CDR3 DNA: TGTGCCAGCAGTTACTGGGACAGGGACAAGAACACTGAAGCTTTCTTT
V gene: TRBV6-6
J gene: TRBJ1-1
clone size: many
D gene: TRBD1

CDR3 protein: CATSRDDSPLHF
CDR3 DNA: TGTGCCACCAGCAGAGATGATTCACCCCTCCACTTT
V gene: TRBV15
J gene: TRBJ1-6
clone size: NA
D gene: NA

CDR3 protein: CASSFGTGFGNSPLHF
CDR3 DNA: TGTGCCAGCAGCTTCGGGACAGGGTTCGGGAATTCACCCCTCCACTTT
V gene: TRBV9
J gene: TRBJ1-6
clone size: NA
D gene: TRBD1

CDR3 protein: CASSTRGSDTEAFF
CDR3 DNA: TGCGCCAGCAGCACCAGGGGCTCGGACACTGAAGCTTTCTTT
V gene: TRBV5-1
J gene: TRBJ1-1
clone size: once
D gene: NA

CDR3 protein: CASSVAKGNTGELFF
CDR3 DNA: TGTGCCAGCAGCGTAGCCAAGGGGAACACCGGGGAGCTGTTTTTT
V gene: TRBV9
J gene: TRBJ2-2
clone size: many
D gene: NA

CDR3 protein: CASSLALSSYNEQFF
CDR3 DNA: TGTGCCAGCAGCTTAGCGCTCAGCTCCTACAATGAGCAGTTCTTC
V gene: TRBV7-6
J gene: TRBJ2-1
clone size: NA
D gene: NA

CDR3 protein: CASSLTPGIISDEQYF
CDR3 DNA: TGTGCCAGCAGCTTAACGCCGGGAATTATCTCGGACGAGCAGTACTTC
V gene: TRBV7-2
J gene: TRBJ2-7
clone size: many
D gene: NA

CDR3 protein: CASSTSSTDTQYF
CDR3 DNA: TGTGCCAGCAGCACCTCTAGCACAGATACGCAGTATTTT
V gene: TRBV7-2
J gene: TRBJ2-3
clone size: NA
D gene: NA

CDR3 protein: CASSLARRGHTQYF
CDR3 DNA: TGTGCCAGCAGCTTAGCACGCCGGGGACATACGCAGTATTTT
V gene: TRBV7-9
J gene: TRBJ2-3
clone size: many
D gene: NA

CDR3 protein: CASSQGILWGRISEAFF
CDR3 DNA: TGCGCCAGCAGCCAGGGGATTTTGTGGGGGCGAATAAGTGAAGCTTTCTTT
V gene: TRBV4-3
J gene: TRBJ1-1
clone size: few
D gene: NA

CDR3 protein: CASSPGHTGNTIYF
CDR3 DNA: TGTGCCAGCAGCCCCGGCCATACTGGAAACACCATATATTTT
V gene: TRBV25-1
J gene: TRBJ1-3
clone size: many
D gene: NA

CDR3 protein: CATGDLSGANVLTF
CDR3 DNA: TGTGCTACCGGGGACCTTTCTGGGGCCAACGTCCTGACTTTC
V gene: TRBV7-8
J gene: TRBJ2-6
clone size: many
D gene: NA

CDR3 protein: CASSSGTGVLMNTEAFF
CDR3 DNA: TGTGCCAGCAGTTCCGGGACAGGGGTTTTGATGAACACTGAAGCTTTCTTT
V gene: TRBV28
J gene: TRBJ1-1
clone size: once
D gene: TRBD1

CDR3 protein: CASSPGQGWETQYF
CDR3 DNA: TGTGCCAGCAGCCCCGGACAGGGTTGGGAGACCCAGTACTTC
V gene: TRBV12-3/TRBV12-4
J gene: TRBJ2-5
clone size: NA
D gene: TRBD1

CDR3 protein: CASSYAGGGMYEQFF
CDR3 DNA: TGTGCCAGCAGTTACGCCGGCGGGGGTATGTATGAGCAGTTCTTC
V gene: TRBV28
J gene: TRBJ2-1
clone size: once
D gene: TRBD2

CDR3 protein: CASSFPGPRAPDTQYF
CDR3 DNA: TGTGCCAGCAGTTTTCCGGGGCCGCGCGCCCCCGATACGCAGTATTTT
V gene: TRBV6-6
J gene: TRBJ2-3
clone size: medium-sized
D gene: NA

CDR3 protein: CASSSSTSGGGSDTQYF
CDR3 DNA: TGTGCCAGCAGCTCCTCGACTAGCGGGGGCGGATCAGATACGCAGTATTTT
V gene: TRBV7-3
J gene: TRBJ2-3
clone size: many
D gene: TRBD2

CDR3 protein: CASSQSTQTESPLHF
CDR3 DNA: TGCGCCAGCAGTCAATCGACACAGACGGAATCACCCCTCCACTTT
V gene: TRBV23-1
J gene: TRBJ1-6
clone size: many
D gene: NA

CDR3 protein: CASSLSSGWWQETQYF
CDR3 DNA: TGTGCCAGCAGTTTATCCTCGGGGTGGTGGCAAGAGACCCAGTACTTC
V gene: TRBV12-3/TRBV12-4
J gene: TRBJ2-5
clone size: many
D gene: NA

CDR3 protein: CSVEDRGQGASYTGELFF
CDR3 DNA: TGCAGCGTTGAAGATAGGGGACAGGGGGCTTCGTACACCGGGGAGCTGTTTTTT
V gene: TRBV29-1
J gene: TRBJ2-2
clone size: many
D gene: TRBD1

CDR3 protein: CASSLTGQASQPQHF
CDR3 DNA: TGTGCCAGCAGCTTGACAGGGCAAGCGAGTCAGCCCCAGCATTTT
V gene: TRBV7-2
J gene: TRBJ1-5
clone size: few
D gene: TRBD1

CDR3 protein: CSAREGGDEQFF
CDR3 DNA: TGCAGTGCTAGAGAAGGGGGGGATGAGCAGTTCTTC
V gene: TRBV20-1
J gene: TRBJ2-1
clone size: NA
D gene: NA

CDR3 protein: CASSPWSRNEQYF
CDR3 DNA: TGCGCCAGCAGCCCCTGGTCGCGAAACGAGCAGTACTTC
V gene: TRBV5-1
J gene: TRBJ2-7
clone size: many
D gene: NA

CDR3 protein: CASSPGRSGRNEQFF
CDR3 DNA: TGTGCCAGCAGTCCAGGGAGGAGCGGGAGAAATGAGCAGTTCTTC
V gene: TRBV6-5
J gene: TRBJ2-1
clone size: many
D gene: TRBD2

CDR3 protein: CATSRTGTSGGAIQETQYF
CDR3 DNA: TGTGCCACCAGCAGAACAGGGACTAGCGGGGGAGCAATTCAAGAGACCCAGTACTTC
V gene: TRBV15
J gene: TRBJ2-5
clone size: many
D gene: TRBD2

CDR3 protein: CAISRPGLAGDEQFF
CDR3 DNA: TGTGCCATCAGCCGACCGGGACTAGCGGGGGATGAGCAGTTCTTC
V gene: TRBV9
J gene: TRBJ2-1
clone size: once
D gene: TRBD2

CDR3 protein: CASSAGLAVNEQFF
CDR3 DNA: TGTGCCAGCAGCGCGGGACTAGCGGTCAATGAGCAGTTCTTC
V gene: TRBV7-3
J gene: TRBJ2-1
clone size: many
D gene: TRBD2

CDR3 protein: CASSLNRGPQETQYF
CDR3 DNA: TGTGCCAGCAGCTTAAATAGGGGGCCCCAAGAGACCCAGTACTTC
V gene: TRBV7-7
J gene: TRBJ2-5
clone size: medium-sized
D gene: TRBD1

CDR3 protein: CASESAGDSYNEQFF
CDR3 DNA: TGTGCTAGTGAATCGGCAGGTGATTCCTACAATGAGCAGTTCTTC
V gene: TRBV12-5
J gene: TRBJ2-1
clone size: NA
D gene: NA

CDR3 protein: CATSSPRGDTQYF
CDR3 DNA: TGTGCCACCAGCTCCCCTCGGGGAGATACGCAGTATTTT
V gene: TRBV15
J gene: TRBJ2-3
clone size: NA
D gene: NA

CDR3 protein: CASSYGGWDEQFF
CDR3 DNA: TGTGCCAGCAGTTATGGGGGGTGGGATGAGCAGTTCTTC
V gene: TRBV6-5
J gene: TRBJ2-1
clone size: many
D gene: NA

CDR3 protein: CASSQTSGTRNTGELFF
CDR3 DNA: TGCGCCAGCAGCCAAACGTCCGGGACAAGAAACACCGGGGAGCTGTTTTTT
V gene: TRBV4-1
J gene: TRBJ2-2
clone size: many
D gene: NA

CDR3 protein: CASSHSETQYF
CDR3 DNA: TGTGCCAGCAGTCATTCGGAGACCCAGTACTTC
V gene: TRBV6-9
J gene: TRBJ2-5
clone size: NA
D gene: NA

CDR3 protein: CAISTSGGWETQYF
CDR3 DNA: TGTGCCATCAGTACTAGCGGGGGTTGGGAGACCCAGTACTTC
V gene: TRBV10-3
J gene: TRBJ2-5
clone size: many
D gene: TRBD2

CDR3 protein: CASSVTGVTGELFF
CDR3 DNA: TGTGCCAGCAGCGTGACAGGGGTCACCGGGGAGCTGTTTTTT
V gene: TRBV5-6
J gene: TRBJ2-2
clone size: many
D gene: TRBD1

CDR3 protein: CASSPRDSGNTIYF
CDR3 DNA: TGCGCCAGCAGCCCTAGGGACTCTGGAAACACCATATATTTT
V gene: TRBV5-1
J gene: TRBJ1-3
clone size: many
D gene: NA

CDR3 protein: CASSPWPTDTQYF
CDR3 DNA: TGCGCCAGCAGTCCCTGGCCCACAGATACGCAGTATTTT
V gene: TRBV4-1
J gene: TRBJ2-3
clone size: NA
D gene: NA

CDR3 protein: CSASRRDYGYTF
CDR3 DNA: TGCAGTGCTAGTCGGAGGGATTATGGCTACACCTTC
V gene: TRBV20-1
J gene: TRBJ1-2
clone size: many
D gene: NA

CDR3 protein: CASSYPALLERAYF
CDR3 DNA: TGTGCCAGCAGTTACCCAGCGCTTCTGGAGCGCGCTTACTTC
V gene: TRBV6-2/TRBV6-3
J gene: TRBJ2-7
clone size: many
D gene: NA

CDR3 protein: CASSLKDTQYF
CDR3 DNA: TGTGCCAGCAGCTTAAAGGATACGCAGTATTTT
V gene: TRBV7-2
J gene: TRBJ2-3
clone size: few
D gene: NA

CDR3 protein: CASSPPDRHYGYTF
CDR3 DNA: TGTGCCAGCAGCCCACCTGACAGACACTATGGCTACACCTTC
V gene: TRBV12-3/TRBV12-4
J gene: TRBJ1-2
clone size: few
D gene: NA

CDR3 protein: CASSLGGTGTYEQYF
CDR3 DNA: TGTGCCAGCAGTTTGGGGGGGACAGGCACCTACGAGCAGTACTTC
V gene: TRBV12-3/TRBV12-4
J gene: TRBJ2-7
clone size: NA
D gene: NA

CDR3 protein: CASSLSTGQATEAFF
CDR3 DNA: TGCGCCAGCAGCTTATCGACAGGGCAAGCCACTGAAGCTTTCTTT
V gene: TRBV5-1
J gene: TRBJ1-1
clone size: NA
D gene: TRBD1

CDR3 protein: CASSLETSGIRETQYF
CDR3 DNA: TGTGCCAGCAGCTTAGAGACTAGCGGTATCCGAGAGACCCAGTACTTC
V gene: TRBV7-8
J gene: TRBJ2-5
clone size: many
D gene: TRBD2

CDR3 protein: CASSLWTGSDEKLFF
CDR3 DNA: TGCGCCAGCAGCCTCTGGACAGGGTCGGATGAAAAACTGTTTTTT
V gene: TRBV5-1
J gene: TRBJ1-4
clone size: NA
D gene: TRBD1

CDR3 protein: CASSVVGSWGETQYF
CDR3 DNA: TGTGCCAGCAGCGTTGTCGGGAGTTGGGGAGAGACCCAGTACTTC
V gene: TRBV9
J gene: TRBJ2-5
clone size: few
D gene: NA

CDR3 protein: CASRLAARFGETQYF
CDR3 DNA: TGTGCCAGCAGATTAGCGGCGAGATTTGGAGAGACCCAGTACTTC
V gene: TRBV12-3/TRBV12-4
J gene: TRBJ2-5
clone size: many
D gene: NA

CDR3 protein: CASRGGGLYNEQFF
CDR3 DNA: TGTGCCAGCAGGGGGGGTGGGTTATACAATGAGCAGTTCTTC
V gene: TRBV12-3/TRBV12-4
J gene: TRBJ2-1
clone size: few
D gene: NA

CDR3 protein: CASDRTDSYGGQYF
CDR3 DNA: TGTGCCAGCGATCGGACAGACTCGTACGGTGGGCAGTACTTC
V gene: TRBV12-3/TRBV12-4
J gene: TRBJ2-7
clone size: few
D gene: NA

CDR3 protein: CASSRQGRDTQYF
CDR3 DNA: TGTGCCAGCAGCAGACAGGGTCGCGATACGCAGTATTTT
V gene: TRBV7-6
J gene: TRBJ2-3
clone size: NA
D gene: TRBD1